Listed here are 30 T cell receptor beta chains from one sample, sequenced in a study of blood T cell repertoires in COVID-19. TCRdb keeps only in-frame clones here, not all; method: immunoSEQ multiplex PCR. The repertoire includes 300,000 or so clones, roughly 90% of them detected once, and 5% to 7% sits in the top ten. What was sequenced was peripheral blood. Source of these receptors: a man aged 18 to 35 who had recovered from COVID-19.

The V gene is TRBV7-2, the J gene TRBJ1-1; no clear D gene. Germline V gene lookup returns CDR1 SGHTA and CDR2 FQGNSA. The V gene lost 5 bases and the J gene lost 5 bases, with 18 bases spanning the gap. This CDR3 contains 15 residues. In DNA form, the CDR3 reads TGTGCCAGCAGCCCCCGGGAGGTCTTTGTTACTGAAGCTTTCTTT. Amino acids: CASSPREVFVTEAFF.

J is TRBJ2-5 and V is TRBV10-3; unclear D gene. V was pared by 3 bases and J by 2 bases, with 7 bases between. This CDR3 comprises 13 residues. Germline V lookup: CDR1 ENHRY, CDR2 SYGVKD. The CDR3 DNA sequence: TGTGCCATCAGTGAAGTACAGCAAGAGACCCAGTACTTC. Protein product: CAISEVQQETQYF.

The rearrangement uses TRBV5-4 and TRBJ1-4; weak D call: TRBD1 (5 bases). Germline values: CDR1 SGHNT, CDR2 YYREEE (reference sequence). This CDR3 region has 14 residues. V was shortened by 2 bases and J by 6 bases, with 11 bases between the two germline ends. CDR3 amino acids: CASSLSGGDEKLFF. CDR3 in DNA: TGTGCCAGCAGCTTATCGGGGGGTGATGAAAAACTGTTTTTT.

This clone was counted once. The genes are TRBV13 and TRBJ2-7, with D perhaps matching TRBD2 (5 bases). Germline V gives CDR1 PRHDT, CDR2 FYEKMQ (reference sequence). The ends were cut back, 5 bases at V and 0 bases at J, with 17 bases in the middle. This CDR3 has 16 amino acids. The CDR3 is CASSAVRTPSSYEQYF. The CDR3 nucleotides read TGTGCCAGCAGCGCCGTCCGGACTCCCAGCTCCTACGAGCAGTACTTC.

The chain joins TRBV9 to TRBJ2-1; the match to TRBD2 covers 8 bases. The CDR3 runs 17 residues. Per germline, CDR1 SGDLS and CDR2 YYNGEE. Unmatched junction bases numbered 10, after V lost 4 bases and J lost 1 base. The CDR3 bases are TGTGCCAGCAGCCCCGTGGTCGGGGGGGTGTCCTACAATGAGCAGTTCTTC. Protein product: CASSPVVGGVSYNEQFF.

The chain links TRBV19 to TRBJ1-1, with 8 bases fitting TRBD1. The CDR3 is 14 residues long. V lost 5 bases, J lost 1 base, and 3 bases stayed unmatched. Per germline, CDR1 LNHDA and CDR2 SQIVND (reference sequence). The CDR3 here is CASSSGQANTEAFF. As DNA, the CDR3 is TGTGCCAGTAGTTCGGGACAGGCGAACACTGAAGCTTTCTTT.

This clone was seen a few times. This rearrangement joins TRBV5-4 to TRBJ2-7; no definite D call. The germline gives CDR1 SGHNT, CDR2 YYREEE (reference sequence). Trimming took off 3 bases at V and 3 bases at J, with 4 bases between the two ends. This CDR3 region has 11 residues. CDR3 sequence: CASSSLYEQYF. Here the CDR3 DNA reads TGTGCCAGCAGCTCCCTCTACGAGCAGTACTTC.

The chain combines TRBV19 with TRBJ2-2, with D perhaps TRBD2 (5 bases). V shed 3 bases and J shed 5 bases, with 10 bases lying between them. Per germline, CDR1 LNHDA and CDR2 SQIVND (reference sequence). The CDR3 covers 14 residues. The CDR3 coding sequence is TGTGCCAGTAGTATCCAAGCGGCTACCGGGGAGCTGTTTTTT. Protein sequence: CASSIQAATGELFF.

The chain links TRBV6-5 to TRBJ1-3, with D possibly being TRBD1 (6 bases). Germline CDR1 MNHEY, CDR2 SVGAGI. Trimming took 5 bases from V and 0 from J, leaving 11 bases between them. The CDR3 is 15 residues long. In nucleotides, the CDR3 is TGTGCCAGCAGTAGACAGGTTCGCTCTGGAAACACCATATATTTT. Protein product: CASSRQVRSGNTIYF.

J is TRBJ2-1 and V is TRBV29-1; D may be TRBD2 (5 bases). With 8 bases removed from V and 0 bases from J, the gap between germline ends came to 17 bases. Germline CDR1 and CDR2: SQVTM and ANQGSEA. CDR3 length: 15 residues. The CDR3 reads CSLFPFEGSYNEQFF. The CDR3 DNA reads as TGCAGCCTTTTCCCCTTTGAGGGCTCCTACAATGAGCAGTTCTTC.

This clone was detected only once. The V gene is TRBV5-4, the J gene TRBJ2-7; 13 positions match TRBD2. Germline values: CDR1 SGHNT, CDR2 YYREEE (reference sequence). The length of the CDR3 is 17 residues. The ends lost 6 bases at V and 6 bases at J; junction bases unmatched: 15. CDR3 DNA: TGTGCCAGCACCACCGGGACTAGCGGGGAGGGCCCTCTCGAGCAGTACTTC. Protein sequence: CASTTGTSGEGPLEQYF.

CDR3 nucleotides: TGTGCCAGTAGTCTCTGGACAGGGGCGAATGAAAAACTGTTTTTT. Translating it yields CASSLWTGANEKLFF. The chain employs TRBV19 and TRBJ1-4; TRBD1 matches at 9 bases. Germline assignment: CDR1 LNHDA and CDR2 SQIVND (reference sequence). Trimming cost V 5 bases and J 5 bases; bases outside gene matches: 6. CDR3 length: 15 amino acids.

Here the CDR3 reads CASSDDRDWGTEAFF. In DNA form, the CDR3 reads TGTGCCAGCAGCGACGACAGGGACTGGGGCACTGAAGCTTTCTTT. This chain uses TRBV2 with TRBJ1-1; TRBD1 agrees at 7 bases. Germline loops: CDR1 SNHLY, CDR2 FYNNEI. The CDR3 length is 15 residues. V trimming: 6 bases; J trimming: 4 bases; junction bases outside the gene matches: 11.

The genes are TRBV2 and TRBJ1-2; the match to TRBD1 covers 7 bases. Germline lookup yields CDR1 SNHLY and CDR2 FYNNEI. The CDR3 spans 16 residues. J lost 6 bases, V lost 4 bases, and 14 bases had no gene match. CDR3 DNA: TGTGCCAGCAGTGCCCCGGGACAGAGAAGACTAGATGGCTACACCTTC. This encodes CASSAPGQRRLDGYTF.

The chain recombines TRBV5-1 with TRBJ2-3; 12 positions agree with TRBD1. This CDR3 region has 16 residues. After removal of 4 bases from V and 6 bases from J, the junction contained 9 bases not matched to a gene. Looked up from germline, CDR1 is SGHRS and CDR2 is YFSETQ. This CDR3 reads CASSPRDRGRRDTQYF. The CDR3 DNA reads TGCGCCAGCAGCCCCCGGGACAGGGGGCGGAGGGATACGCAGTATTTT.

To note about this clone: Other DNA sequences of this sample code for an identical CDR3. The V call is TRBV27, the J call TRBJ2-7; D may be TRBD2 (5 bases). V dropped 5 bases and J dropped 3 bases, with 8 bases sitting between them. The CDR3 spans 12 residues. Germline V CDR1 and CDR2: MNHEY, SMNVEV (reference sequence). DNA of the CDR3: TGTGCCAGCAGTCCCGGAGGCTACGAGCAGTACTTC. Amino acid sequence: CASSPGGYEQYF.

This chain links TRBV27 with TRBJ1-5; 7 bases are shared with TRBD1. The V gene end was trimmed by 5 bases and the J gene end by 5 bases; junction bases not matched to a gene: 12. This CDR3 region has 16 residues. Germline values: CDR1 MNHEY, CDR2 SMNVEV (reference sequence). CDR3 region: CASSQVGQRGHQPQHF. The DNA of the CDR3 is TGTGCCAGCAGTCAGGTCGGACAGAGGGGGCATCAGCCCCAGCATTTT.

The chain uses TRBV15 and TRBJ2-1; 8 nucleotides match TRBD2. Germline-derived CDR1 and CDR2 are LNHNV and YYDKDF (reference sequence). J lost 12 bases, V lost 5 bases, and 6 bases had no gene match. The CDR3 has 12 amino acids. The CDR3 loop is CATSLDGGGQFF. CDR3 in DNA: TGTGCCACCAGCTTAGACGGGGGGGGGCAGTTCTTC.

This rearrangement joins TRBV7-2 to TRBJ1-2; 7 positions agree with TRBD1. The CDR3 has 14 residues. Per germline, CDR1 SGHTA and CDR2 FQGNSA. V lost 1 base, J lost 4 bases, and 3 bases stayed unmatched. The CDR3 is CASSLEWTGYGYTF. The DNA of the CDR3 is TGTGCCAGCAGCTTAGAGTGGACAGGCTATGGCTACACCTTC. Full variable domain (missing parts from reference TRBV7-2 and TRBJ1-2): GAGVSQSPSNKVTEKGKDVELRCDPISGHTALYWYRQSLGQGLEFLIYFQGNSAPDKSGLPSDRFSAERTGGSVSTLTIQRTQQEDSAVYLCASSLEWTGYGYTFGSGTRLTVV.

J is TRBJ1-5 and V is TRBV29-1, with TRBD1 as a possible D gene (5 bases). The CDR3 has 13 residues. V was cut by 6 bases and J by 4 bases, with 13 bases left in between. Germline CDR1 reads SQVTM; CDR2 reads ANQGSEA. The CDR3 spells CSVKDTENQPQHF. The DNA for the CDR3 is TGCAGCGTGAAGGACACGGAGAATCAGCCCCAGCATTTT.

The rearrangement links TRBV9 to TRBJ2-3, with TRBD2 matching 10 bases. Germline CDR1 is SGDLS and CDR2 is YYNGEE. J was trimmed by 6 bases and V by 3 bases; bases with no gene match: 7. The CDR3 is 15 residues long. CDR3 coding DNA: TGTGCCAGCAGCGCCTCTAGCGGGAGTGTCGATACGCAGTATTTT. It yields the protein CASSASSGSVDTQYF.

The CDR3 DNA reads TGTGCCAGCAGTTACAGGCCCCCGGGTGAGAATGGCTACACCTTC. It is translated as CASSYRPPGENGYTF. The chain carries TRBV6-5 and TRBJ1-2; no firm D call. The V gene lost 2 bases and the J gene lost 6 bases, with 16 bases spanning the gap. The CDR3 is 15 residues long. Germline-derived CDR1 and CDR2 are MNHEY and SVGAGI.

The chain combines TRBV9 with TRBJ2-2; 7 bases line up with TRBD2. Germline lookup yields CDR1 SGDLS and CDR2 YYNGEE. The CDR3 length is 13 residues. V lost 6 bases, J lost 5 bases, and 4 bases stayed unmatched. The CDR3 coding sequence is TGTGCCAGCACCACCGGGGGGACCGGGGAGCTGTTTTTT. It codes for CASTTGGTGELFF.

V is TRBV6-5 and J is TRBJ1-1, with 12 bases identical to TRBD1. J gave up 6 bases and V 5 bases, and 7 bases lay outside the gene matches. Germline V gene data show CDR1 as MNHEY and CDR2 as SVGAGI. The CDR3 loop spans 15 amino acids. As DNA, the CDR3 is TGTGCCAGCAGTAATCCGGGACAGGGGGCCTCTGAAGCTTTCTTT. It is translated as CASSNPGQGASEAFF.

This clone was recorded once. V is TRBV6-6 and J is TRBJ1-1; D might be TRBD1 (6 bases). The CDR3 contains 12 residues. Germline assignment: CDR1 MNHNY and CDR2 SVGAGI (reference sequence). Trimming removed 9 bases from V and 6 bases from J, with 14 bases in between. CDR3: CASRTGLPEAFF. The CDR3 DNA sequence: TGTGCCAGTAGAACAGGGCTCCCTGAAGCTTTCTTT.

The rearrangement uses TRBV7-8 and TRBJ2-1; 8 bases match TRBD1. CDR3 length: 15 amino acids. CDR1 is SGHVS, CDR2 FQNEAQ, per germline. With 2 bases clipped from V and 4 bases from J, the junction kept 4 bases outside the gene matches. The CDR3 DNA reads TGTGCCAGCAGCTTACGGCAGGGGGCTTACAATGAGCAGTTCTTC. This encodes CASSLRQGAYNEQFF.

This clone came up once. The chain joins TRBV11-2 to TRBJ2-7; 9 nucleotides match TRBD2. The V and J ends lost 5 bases and 3 bases, in that order; junction bases with no gene match: 11. The CDR3 length is 16 residues. CDR1 and CDR2 (germline): SGHAT, FQNNGV. Here the CDR3 DNA reads TGTGCCAGCAGCCGCCCACTAGCGGGCGGGGACTACGAGCAGTACTTC. Protein: CASSRPLAGGDYEQYF.

This sequence joins TRBV5-1 and TRBJ2-1, with TRBD2 matching over 9 bases. There are 15 residues in the CDR3. Trimming removed 7 bases from V and 7 bases from J; junction bases left unmatched: 12. CDR1 and CDR2 (germline): SGHRS, YFSETQ. CDR3 region: CASSPASGIFNEQFF. The CDR3 bases are TGCGCCAGCTCCCCCGCTAGCGGGATCTTTAATGAGCAGTTCTTC.

The chain is built from TRBV10-3 and TRBJ2-7, with 8 bases lining up with TRBD2. The ends lost 3 bases at V and 5 bases at J; junction bases unmatched: 9. From germline, CDR1 is ENHRY and CDR2 SYGVKD. The CDR3 loop spans 15 amino acids. This CDR3 reads CAISERGRNEDEQYF. CDR3 nucleotides: TGTGCCATCAGTGAACGCGGGAGGAATGAGGACGAGCAGTACTTC.

The chain joins TRBV7-2 to TRBJ1-4; TRBD1 agrees at 7 bases. The CDR3 totals 15 residues. CDR1 SGHTA and CDR2 FQGNSA come from the germline V gene. V trimming: 4 bases; J trimming: 5 bases; junction bases outside the gene matches: 7. CDR3 protein: CASSSSGTENEKLFF. Written as DNA, the CDR3 is TGTGCCAGCAGCTCGTCCGGGACAGAGAATGAAAAACTGTTTTTT.